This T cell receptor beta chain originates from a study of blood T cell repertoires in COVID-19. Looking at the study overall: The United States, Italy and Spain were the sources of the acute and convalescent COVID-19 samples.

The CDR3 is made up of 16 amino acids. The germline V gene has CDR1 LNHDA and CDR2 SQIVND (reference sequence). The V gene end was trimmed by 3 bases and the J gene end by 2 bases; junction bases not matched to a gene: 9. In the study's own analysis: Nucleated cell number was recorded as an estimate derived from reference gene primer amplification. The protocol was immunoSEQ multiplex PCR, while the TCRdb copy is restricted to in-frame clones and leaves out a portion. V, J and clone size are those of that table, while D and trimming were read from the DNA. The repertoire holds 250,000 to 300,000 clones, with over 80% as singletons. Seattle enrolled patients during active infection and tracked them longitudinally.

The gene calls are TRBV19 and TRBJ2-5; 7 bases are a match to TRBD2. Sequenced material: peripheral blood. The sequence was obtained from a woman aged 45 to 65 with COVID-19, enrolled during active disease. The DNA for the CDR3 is TGTGCCAGTAGTATTATGGCGGGAGTAGCTCAAGAGACCCAGTACTTC. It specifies CASSIMAGVAQETQYF.